The rows below give T cell receptor beta chains drawn from one sample of a study of response to subunit inactivated influenza vaccine. TCRdb passed the RT-PCR reads through MiXCR, listing each CDR3 protein once. The sample records hundreds of thousands of distinct CDR3 sequences, roughly 12% being singletons. The same specimen was also included in a second study, on T cells expressing NK-cell markers.

The source was PBMCs from blood, collected on the day of vaccination. These receptors were obtained from a man between 50 and 59 years old who received an inactivated influenza vaccine. Both conserved end residues are part of each CDR3. A D gene is named only where the DNA matches it firmly. Not all rows give a size; the values are once, few, many and, for expanded clones, a class.

CDR3 protein: CASSDTSGRAPNEQFF
CDR3 DNA: TGTGCCAGCAGCGACACTAGCGGGAGGGCCCCCAATGAGCAGTTCTTC
J gene: TRBJ2-1
clone size: -
D gene: TRBD2
V gene: TRBV25-1

CDR3 protein: CAWRRDNSPLHF
CDR3 DNA: TGTGCCTGGAGGCGAGATAATTCACCCCTCCACTTT
J gene: TRBJ1-6
clone size: -
D gene: -
V gene: TRBV30

CDR3 protein: CASLLRGGATDTQYF
CDR3 DNA: TGTGCCAGCCTCCTACGCGGGGGGGCCACAGATACGCAGTATTTT
J gene: TRBJ2-3
clone size: -
D gene: TRBD2
V gene: TRBV6-1

CDR3 protein: CAISEPGATEQYF
CDR3 DNA: TGTGCCATCAGTGAGCCGGGGGCCACCGAGCAGTACTTC
J gene: TRBJ2-7
clone size: few
D gene: -
V gene: TRBV10-3

CDR3 protein: CAWSGQKNQPQHF
CDR3 DNA: TGTGCCTGGAGTGGGCAGAAAAATCAGCCCCAGCATTTT
J gene: TRBJ1-5
clone size: -
D gene: -
V gene: TRBV30

CDR3 protein: CSARLAAGLEQFF
CDR3 DNA: TGCAGTGCTAGGCTAGCGGCAGGGCTTGAGCAGTTCTTC
J gene: TRBJ2-1
clone size: few
D gene: TRBD2
V gene: TRBV20-1

CDR3 protein: CASSLGRTWGEQYF
CDR3 DNA: TGTGCCAGCAGTTTGGGGCGGACTTGGGGTGAGCAGTACTTC
J gene: TRBJ2-7
clone size: few
D gene: -
V gene: TRBV12-3/TRBV12-4

CDR3 protein: CASSQSYGGEEYEQYF
CDR3 DNA: TGCGCCAGCAGTCAATCGTACGGGGGCGAGGAGTACGAGCAGTACTTC
J gene: TRBJ2-7
clone size: once
D gene: -
V gene: TRBV23-1

CDR3 protein: CSVSKEGGYGYTF
CDR3 DNA: TGCAGCGTCTCTAAGGAGGGGGGCTATGGCTACACCTTC
J gene: TRBJ1-2
clone size: -
D gene: -
V gene: TRBV29-1

CDR3 protein: CASSQAGGETQYF
CDR3 DNA: TGCGCCAGCAGCCAAGCAGGGGGCGAGACCCAGTACTTC
J gene: TRBJ2-5
clone size: many
D gene: TRBD1
V gene: TRBV4-3

CDR3 protein: CSASQAGGNEQYF
CDR3 DNA: TGCAGTGCTTCCCAAGCGGGAGGTAACGAGCAGTACTTC
J gene: TRBJ2-7
clone size: -
D gene: TRBD2
V gene: TRBV20-1

CDR3 protein: CASTSGGDIRKLFF
CDR3 DNA: TGTGCCAGCACCTCGGGGGGAGACATTCGGAAACTGTTTTTT
J gene: TRBJ1-4
clone size: few
D gene: -
V gene: TRBV12-3/TRBV12-4

CDR3 protein: CASSLRGQEETQYF
CDR3 DNA: TGCGCCAGCAGCTTGAGGGGACAGGAAGAGACCCAGTACTTC
J gene: TRBJ2-5
clone size: many
D gene: TRBD1
V gene: TRBV5-1

CDR3 protein: CASSVGLLNTEAFF
CDR3 DNA: TGTGCCAGCAGCGTTGGACTGCTGAACACTGAAGCTTTCTTT
J gene: TRBJ1-1
clone size: -
D gene: -
V gene: TRBV9

CDR3 protein: CSARLERERLTATQYF
CDR3 DNA: TGCAGTGCCCGGCTGGAGCGGGAGCGCCTAACTGCGACCCAGTACTTC
J gene: TRBJ2-5
clone size: -
D gene: TRBD2
V gene: TRBV20-1

CDR3 protein: CSVGGAGANVLTF
CDR3 DNA: TGCAGCGTTGGGGGGGCGGGGGCCAACGTCCTGACTTTC
J gene: TRBJ2-6
clone size: few
D gene: -
V gene: TRBV29-1

CDR3 protein: CASSYSSGASYGYTF
CDR3 DNA: TGTGCCAGCAGTTACTCTTCAGGGGCTAGCTATGGCTACACCTTC
J gene: TRBJ1-2
clone size: few
D gene: -
V gene: TRBV6-5

CDR3 protein: CASSLAGQGALTEAFF
CDR3 DNA: TGTGCCAGCAGCTTAGCGGGACAGGGGGCGCTGACTGAAGCTTTCTTT
J gene: TRBJ1-1
clone size: few
D gene: TRBD1
V gene: TRBV11-2

CDR3 protein: CASSLEAGEYYEQYF
CDR3 DNA: TGTGCCAGCAGCTTAGAGGCGGGAGAGTACTACGAGCAGTACTTC
J gene: TRBJ2-7
clone size: few
D gene: TRBD2
V gene: TRBV11-2

CDR3 protein: CASSTGHLDIGYTF
CDR3 DNA: TGCGCCAGCAGCACCGGACACCTTGATATTGGCTACACCTTC
J gene: TRBJ1-2
clone size: few
D gene: -
V gene: TRBV5-1

CDR3 protein: CSAASRHSYEQYF
CDR3 DNA: TGCAGCGCTGCAAGCAGGCACTCCTACGAGCAGTACTTC
J gene: TRBJ2-7
clone size: few
D gene: -
V gene: TRBV29-1

CDR3 protein: CSVGGGVGEAFF
CDR3 DNA: TGCAGCGTTGGTGGAGGGGTTGGTGAAGCTTTCTTT
J gene: TRBJ1-1
clone size: many
D gene: -
V gene: TRBV29-1

CDR3 protein: CASSTPLGQDTSYEQYF
CDR3 DNA: TGTGCCAGCAGTACCCCACTTGGACAGGACACCTCCTACGAGCAGTACTTC
J gene: TRBJ2-7
clone size: few
D gene: TRBD1
V gene: TRBV6-1

CDR3 protein: CAITSGGGSYNEQFF
CDR3 DNA: TGTGCCATCACTAGCGGGGGGGGTTCCTACAATGAGCAGTTCTTC
J gene: TRBJ2-1
clone size: few
D gene: TRBD2
V gene: TRBV10-3

CDR3 protein: CASSYSRRFSGNTIYF
CDR3 DNA: TGTGCCAGCAGTTACTCTCGTCGTTTCTCTGGAAACACCATATATTTT
J gene: TRBJ1-3
clone size: few
D gene: -
V gene: TRBV6-5

CDR3 protein: CASSSTSGSWDEQFF
CDR3 DNA: TGCGCCAGCAGTTCCACTAGCGGGAGTTGGGATGAGCAGTTCTTC
J gene: TRBJ2-1
clone size: many
D gene: TRBD2
V gene: TRBV5-1

CDR3 protein: CATSRGRQAYYNEQFF
CDR3 DNA: TGTGCCACCAGCAGAGGCAGACAGGCTTACTACAATGAGCAGTTCTTC
J gene: TRBJ2-1
clone size: -
D gene: -
V gene: TRBV15

CDR3 protein: CASNFRSPSYNEQFF
CDR3 DNA: TGTGCCAGCAACTTCAGGTCGCCCTCCTACAATGAGCAGTTCTTC
J gene: TRBJ2-1
clone size: many
D gene: -
V gene: TRBV28

CDR3 protein: CASSPPGVGYGYTF
CDR3 DNA: TGTGCCAGCAGCCCTCCAGGAGTGGGCTATGGCTACACCTTC
J gene: TRBJ1-2
clone size: few
D gene: -
V gene: TRBV3-1

CDR3 protein: CASSQGSGFPQETQYF
CDR3 DNA: TGCGCCAGCAGCCAAGGTTCAGGGTTCCCCCAAGAGACCCAGTACTTC
J gene: TRBJ2-5
clone size: many
D gene: -
V gene: TRBV4-3

CDR3 protein: CASSLGTSGHYNEQFF
CDR3 DNA: TGTGCCAGCAGCCTCGGGACTAGCGGCCACTACAATGAGCAGTTCTTC
J gene: TRBJ2-1
clone size: few
D gene: TRBD2
V gene: TRBV3-1

CDR3 protein: CASSHKGKSSPLHF
CDR3 DNA: TGTGCCAGCAGTCACAAGGGCAAAAGTTCACCCCTCCACTTT
J gene: TRBJ1-6
clone size: -
D gene: -
V gene: TRBV6-5

CDR3 protein: CSARGVGGTEKQYF
CDR3 DNA: TGCAGTGCTAGGGGCGTTGGCGGGACCGAGAAGCAGTACTTC
J gene: TRBJ2-7
clone size: few
D gene: -
V gene: TRBV20-1

CDR3 protein: CASSLRAGGSEQFF
CDR3 DNA: TGTGCCAGCAGCCTCCGAGCGGGAGGTAGTGAGCAGTTCTTC
J gene: TRBJ2-1
clone size: -
D gene: TRBD2
V gene: TRBV6-1

CDR3 protein: CASSGGLREGQYF
CDR3 DNA: TGTGCCAGCAGCGGCGGCCTCAGGGAGGGTCAGTACTTC
J gene: TRBJ2-4
clone size: -
D gene: TRBD2
V gene: TRBV5-5

CDR3 protein: CASSLSRDKNIQYF
CDR3 DNA: TGTGCCAGCAGCTTATCGCGGGACAAAAACATTCAGTACTTC
J gene: TRBJ2-4
clone size: few
D gene: -
V gene: TRBV7-2

CDR3 protein: CASSNKETQYF
CDR3 DNA: TGTGCCAGCAGTAATAAAGAGACCCAGTACTTC
J gene: TRBJ2-5
clone size: few
D gene: -
V gene: TRBV12-3/TRBV12-4